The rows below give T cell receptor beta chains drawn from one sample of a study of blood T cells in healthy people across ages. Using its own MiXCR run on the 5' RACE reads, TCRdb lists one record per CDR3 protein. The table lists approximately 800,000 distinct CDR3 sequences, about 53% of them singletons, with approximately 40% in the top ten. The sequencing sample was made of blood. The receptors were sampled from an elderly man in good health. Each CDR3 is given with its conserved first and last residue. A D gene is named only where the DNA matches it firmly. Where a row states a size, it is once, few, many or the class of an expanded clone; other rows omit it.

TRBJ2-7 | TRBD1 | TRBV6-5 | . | TGTGCCAGCAGTTCTCCTCGGACAGGGGGCGCCGAGCAGTACTTC | CASSSPRTGGAEQYF
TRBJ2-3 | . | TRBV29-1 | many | TGCAGCGTCCAGGACGGCGCAGATACGCAGTATTTT | CSVQDGADTQYF
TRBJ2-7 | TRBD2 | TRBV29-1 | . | TGCAGCTATGGACTAGCGGGAGACGAGCAGTACTTC | CSYGLAGDEQYF
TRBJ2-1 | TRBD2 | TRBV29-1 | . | TGCAGCGTTGAGGGGAGGGCTGTGAATGAGCAGTTCTTC | CSVEGRAVNEQFF
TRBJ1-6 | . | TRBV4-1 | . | TGCGCCAGCAGCCAAGCGAGGGGGTCCGGTTCACCCCTCCACTTT | CASSQARGSGSPLHF
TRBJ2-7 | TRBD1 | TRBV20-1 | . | TGCAGTGCTAGACTTCGGACAGGGGGCTACGAGCAGTACTTC | CSARLRTGGYEQYF
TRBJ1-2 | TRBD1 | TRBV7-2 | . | TGTGCCAGCAGCGAGCGGACAGGGAAGTATGGCTACACCTTC | CASSERTGKYGYTF
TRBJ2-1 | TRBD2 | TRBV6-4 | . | TGTGCCAGCAGTGCCGCGGCTACTAGCGGGTGGGATGAGCAGTTCTTC | CASSAAATSGWDEQFF
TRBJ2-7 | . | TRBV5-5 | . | TGTGCCAGCAGCTTGGCGGTCGGGAAGACAGGAGCCTACGAGCAGTACTTC | CASSLAVGKTGAYEQYF
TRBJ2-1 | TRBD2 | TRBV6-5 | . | TGTGCCAGCACCTCTACTGTGGCTAGCGGGAGAGATGAGCAGTTCTTC | CASTSTVASGRDEQFF
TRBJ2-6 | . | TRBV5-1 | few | TGCGCCAGCAGCGAGAGGACTAACCCCTCTGGGGCCAACGTCCTGACTTTC | CASSERTNPSGANVLTF
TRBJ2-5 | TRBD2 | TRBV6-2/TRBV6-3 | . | TGTGCCAGCAGTCGACCTGGGACTAGCGGGTTTAGGGAGACCCAGTACTTC | CASSRPGTSGFRETQYF
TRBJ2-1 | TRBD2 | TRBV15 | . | TGTGCCACCAGCAGAGAGCGGGAGGGAGTGTACAATGAGCAGTTCTTC | CATSREREGVYNEQFF